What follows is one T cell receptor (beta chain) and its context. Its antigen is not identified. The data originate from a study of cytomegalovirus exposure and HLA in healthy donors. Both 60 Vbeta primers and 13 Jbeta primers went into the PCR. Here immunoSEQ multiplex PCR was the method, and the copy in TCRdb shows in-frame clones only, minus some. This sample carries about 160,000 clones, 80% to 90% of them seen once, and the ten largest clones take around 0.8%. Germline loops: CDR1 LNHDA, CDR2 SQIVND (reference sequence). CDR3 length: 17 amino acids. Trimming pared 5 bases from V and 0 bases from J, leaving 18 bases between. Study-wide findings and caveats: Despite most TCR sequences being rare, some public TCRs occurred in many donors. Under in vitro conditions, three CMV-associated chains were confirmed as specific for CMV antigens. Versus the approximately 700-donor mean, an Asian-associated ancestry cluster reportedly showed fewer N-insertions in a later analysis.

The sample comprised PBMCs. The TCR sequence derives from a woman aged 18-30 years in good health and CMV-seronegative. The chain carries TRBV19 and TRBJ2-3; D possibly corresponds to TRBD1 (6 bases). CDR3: CASSAMPGETSTDTQYF. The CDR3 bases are TGTGCCAGTAGTGCAATGCCAGGGGAGACTAGCACAGATACGCAGTATTTT.